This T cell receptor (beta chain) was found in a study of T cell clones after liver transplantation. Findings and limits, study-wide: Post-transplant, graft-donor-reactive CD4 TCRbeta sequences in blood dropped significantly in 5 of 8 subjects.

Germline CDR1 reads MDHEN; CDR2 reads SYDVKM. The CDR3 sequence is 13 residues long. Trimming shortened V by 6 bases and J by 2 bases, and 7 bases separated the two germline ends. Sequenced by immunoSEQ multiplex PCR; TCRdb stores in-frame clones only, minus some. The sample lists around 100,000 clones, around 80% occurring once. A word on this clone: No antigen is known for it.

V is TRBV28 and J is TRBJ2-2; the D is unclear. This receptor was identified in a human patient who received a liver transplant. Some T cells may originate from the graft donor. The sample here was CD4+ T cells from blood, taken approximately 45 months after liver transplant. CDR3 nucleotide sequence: TGTGCCAGCAGCGGGCCTAACACCGGGGAGCTGTTTTTT. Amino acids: CASSGPNTGELFF.